These 8 T cell receptor beta chains were all obtained from the same sample, sequenced in a study of cytomegalovirus exposure and HLA in healthy donors. PCR amplification relied on 60 Vbeta primers (plus 13 Jbeta primers). Libraries were prepared by immunoSEQ multiplex PCR; TCRdb keeps only in-frame clonotypes and omits some of them. The sample shows more than 150,000 clones, roughly four fifths of them seen only once. Sequences were obtained from PBMCs. These receptors all stem from a young woman in good health and CMV-seronegative.

This clone was observed a handful of times. The rearrangement joins TRBV4-2 to TRBJ2-7; 7 bases are shared with TRBD2. The V gene end was trimmed by 4 bases and the J gene end by 6 bases; junction bases not matched to a gene: 15. The germline gives CDR1 LGHNA, CDR2 YNFKEQ. The CDR3 length is 16 residues. The CDR3 bases are TGTGCCAGCAGCCCTTACGGGGGAGGGAGTCTCCCCGAGCAGTACTTC. This gives the protein CASSPYGGGSLPEQYF.

This chain connects TRBV6-5 to TRBJ2-2; 8 bases map to TRBD2. V shed 6 bases, J shed 3 bases, and the junction held 6 bases outside the gene matches. The CDR3 sequence is 15 residues long. The germline gives CDR1 MNHEY, CDR2 SVGAGI. CDR3 DNA sequence: TGTGCCAGCAGCGCCATAGCGGGGCACACCGGGGAGCTGTTTTTT. This translates into CASSAIAGHTGELFF.

This clone was detected only a few times. The rearrangement links TRBV25-1 to TRBJ2-7; D is uncertain. The germline CDR1 and CDR2 sequences are MGHDK and SYGVNS. Trimming cost V 3 bases and J 3 bases, with 12 bases left between them. The CDR3 extends over 14 amino acids. Written as DNA, the CDR3 is TGTGCCAGCAGTGATTACCGACATGACTACGAGCAGTACTTC. Translation gives CASSDYRHDYEQYF.

The chain uses TRBV27 and TRBJ2-7, with TRBD1 identical over 9 bases. Looked up from germline, CDR1 is MNHEY and CDR2 is SMNVEV (reference sequence). The junction had 10 bases not matched to a gene; V was cut back by 2 bases and J by 5 bases. CDR3 length: 16 amino acids. CDR3 residues: CASSLGDRDNTDEQYF. The CDR3 DNA follows: TGTGCCAGCAGTTTAGGGGACAGGGACAATACCGACGAGCAGTACTTC.

The gene calls are TRBV29-1 and TRBJ1-2, with 7 bases matching TRBD1. The CDR3 extends over 14 amino acids. CDR1 and CDR2 from the germline V gene are SQVTM and ANQGSEA. Trimming at V came to 7 bases and at J to 6 bases, leaving 14 bases not matched to a gene. In DNA form, the CDR3 reads TGCAGCGCGACTCGACAGGGCCAGGATGATGGCTACACCTTC. Protein product: CSATRQGQDDGYTF.

Written as DNA, the CDR3 is TGTGCCAGCAGTTTGGAGGGAAGGGGTTCGGGTGGCTACACCTTC. Translation gives CASSLEGRGSGGYTF. The chain uses TRBV27 and TRBJ1-2, with D perhaps matching TRBD1 (5 bases). Trimming stripped 3 bases from V and 7 bases from J, with 18 bases between. There are 15 residues in the CDR3. Per the germline V gene, CDR1 is MNHEY and CDR2 is SMNVEV (reference sequence).

The chain is built from TRBV5-1 and TRBJ1-1; D is ambiguous. The CDR3 spans 15 residues. The germline V gene encodes CDR1 SGHRS and CDR2 YFSETQ. V was cut by 0 bases and J by 1 base, with 10 bases left in between. The CDR3 loop is CASSLGFEGNTEAFF. The DNA of the CDR3 is TGCGCCAGCAGCTTGGGGTTCGAGGGGAACACTGAAGCTTTCTTT.

This clone was picked up one time. The chain couples TRBV5-1 to TRBJ2-1; 7 positions match TRBD1. The CDR3 runs to 20 residues. The ends lost 4 bases at V and 4 bases at J; junction bases unmatched: 23. Germline-derived CDR1 and CDR2 are SGHRS and YFSETQ. The CDR3 loop is CASSLPTGSGGLVGYNEQFF. The CDR3 region has the DNA TGCGCCAGCAGCCTACCGACAGGGTCGGGCGGCCTGGTGGGTTACAATGAGCAGTTCTTC.